This T cell receptor (beta chain) was captured by sequencing in a study of blood T cell repertoires in COVID-19. Sequencing used immunoSEQ multiplex PCR; TCRdb keeps in-frame clones, though not all of them. The data show 200,000 to 250,000 clones, more than 80% seen once. Germline values: CDR1 MNHEY, CDR2 SVGAGI. The CDR3 consists of 15 residues. V lost 5 bases to trimming and J lost 12 bases; unmatched junction nucleotides: 13. The sequenced material came from peripheral blood. The gene calls are TRBV6-5 and TRBJ2-1, with 10 bases identical to TRBD2. The source is a woman aged 80 or older with acute or convalescent COVID-19. CDR3 sequence: CASSPGLALSGWQFF. DNA of the CDR3: TGTGCCAGCAGTCCGGGACTAGCGTTGAGTGGGTGGCAGTTCTTC.